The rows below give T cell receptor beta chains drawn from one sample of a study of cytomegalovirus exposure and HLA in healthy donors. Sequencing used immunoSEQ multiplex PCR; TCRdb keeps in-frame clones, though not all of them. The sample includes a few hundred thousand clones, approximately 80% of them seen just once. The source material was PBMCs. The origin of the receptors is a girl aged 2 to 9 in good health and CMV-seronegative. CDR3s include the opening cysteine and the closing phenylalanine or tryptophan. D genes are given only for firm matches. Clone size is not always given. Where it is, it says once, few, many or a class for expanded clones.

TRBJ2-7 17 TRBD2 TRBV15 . CATSRVPSGRSSYEQYF TGTGCCACCAGCAGAGTCCCTAGCGGGAGGAGCTCCTACGAGCAGTACTTC
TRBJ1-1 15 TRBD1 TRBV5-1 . CASSATGALNTEAFF TGCGCCAGCAGCGCGACAGGGGCCCTCAACACTGAAGCTTTCTTT
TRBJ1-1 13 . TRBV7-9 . CASTPVISSVAFF TGTGCCAGCACCCCTGTCATATCGTCAGTAGCTTTCTTT
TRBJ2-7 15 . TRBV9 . CASSAGQFTSYEQYF TGTGCCAGCAGCGCCGGACAGTTTACCTCCTACGAGCAGTACTTC
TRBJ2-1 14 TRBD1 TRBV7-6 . CASSSGTGGNEQFF TGTGCCAGCAGCTCCGGGACAGGGGGCAATGAGCAGTTCTTC
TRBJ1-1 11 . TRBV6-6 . CASTYRVEAFF TGTGCCAGCACCTACAGGGTAGAAGCTTTCTTT
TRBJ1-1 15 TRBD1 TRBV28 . CASRFNRGGNTEAFF TGTGCCAGCAGGTTCAACAGGGGCGGCAACACTGAAGCTTTCTTT
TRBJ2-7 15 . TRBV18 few CASSPGGGASYEQYF TGTGCCAGCTCACCCGGCGGGGGCGCCTCCTACGAGCAGTACTTC
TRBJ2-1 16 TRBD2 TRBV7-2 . CASSLGLAGGHNEQFF TGTGCCAGCAGCTTGGGACTAGCGGGAGGCCACAATGAGCAGTTCTTC
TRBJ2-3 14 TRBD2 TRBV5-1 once CASSLSAGADTQYF TGCGCCAGCAGCTTGTCTGCGGGAGCCGATACGCAGTATTTT
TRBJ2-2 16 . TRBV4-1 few CASSQDLVTLTGELFF TGCGCCAGCAGCCAAGATTTAGTAACCCTCACCGGGGAGCTGTTTTTT
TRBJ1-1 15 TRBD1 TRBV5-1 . CASSLTGTGNTEAFF TGCGCCAGCAGCTTGACCGGGACAGGGAACACTGAAGCTTTCTTT
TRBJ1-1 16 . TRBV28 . CASSLSLTRGNTEAFF TGTGCCAGCAGTTTAAGTCTTACACGGGGTAACACTGAAGCTTTCTTT